These 23 T cell receptor beta chains came from one sample sequenced in a study of blood T cell repertoires in COVID-19. Sequencing used immunoSEQ multiplex PCR; TCRdb keeps in-frame clones, though not all of them. Here the sample spans hundreds of thousands of clones, 70% to 90% being singletons. The sequenced material came from PBMCs or T cells enriched from blood (not recorded which). All receptors derive from a man in his thirties or forties who had recovered from COVID-19.

This clone was counted once. The chain uses TRBV5-4 and TRBJ1-1; 12 bases line up with TRBD1. V was pared by 6 bases and J by 1 base, with 13 bases of the junction left unmatched. The CDR3 spans 18 residues. Germline V gene data show CDR1 as SGHNT and CDR2 as YYREEE (reference sequence). The CDR3 is CASTIGGGQGAWNTEAFF. Written as DNA, the CDR3 is TGTGCCAGCACTATTGGAGGGGGACAGGGGGCCTGGAACACTGAAGCTTTCTTT.

This chain joins TRBV2 and TRBJ1-1; D is unclear. Germline lookup yields CDR1 SNHLY and CDR2 FYNNEI. There are 16 residues in the CDR3. Between the trimmed V and J ends, which lost 2 bases and 4 bases, there was a span of 17 bases. The chain's CDR3 is CASSELRSEKTTEAFF. In DNA, the CDR3 is TGTGCCAGCAGTGAATTACGAAGCGAGAAGACCACTGAAGCTTTCTTT.

CDR3 sequence reads: CASSQQGRQEFTYEQYF. The CDR3 DNA sequence: TGTGCCAGCAGTCAACAGGGACGCCAAGAATTTACCTACGAGCAGTACTTC. V gene TRBV6-6 combines with J gene TRBJ2-7; possibly TRBD1 for D (6 bases). The CDR3 sequence is 17 residues long. Per germline, CDR1 MNHNY and CDR2 SVGAGI (reference sequence). Deletions cut 5 bases from V and 2 bases from J, with 22 bases between.

The J gene is TRBJ1-2, the V gene TRBV7-3; 7 bases are shared with TRBD1. The germline V gene encodes CDR1 SGHTA and CDR2 FQGTGA. With 2 bases clipped from V and 8 bases from J, the junction kept 8 bases outside the gene matches. This CDR3 contains 14 residues. CDR3 nucleotide sequence: TGTGCCAGCAGCTTAGACAGGGAGACGGGAGGCTACACCTTC. Translated: CASSLDRETGGYTF.

The genes are TRBV15 and TRBJ1-5; D call uncertain. This CDR3 has 13 amino acids. The germline V gene encodes CDR1 LNHNV and CDR2 YYDKDF (reference sequence). V lost 0 bases, J lost 8 bases, and 8 bases lay in between. CDR3: CATSRDVYEPQHF. Here the CDR3 DNA reads TGTGCCACCAGCAGAGACGTTTATGAGCCCCAGCATTTT.

The chain employs TRBV2 and TRBJ1-1; 9 bases are a match to TRBD1. J was trimmed by 3 bases and V by 6 bases; bases with no gene match: 8. Germline CDR1 SNHLY, CDR2 FYNNEI. The CDR3 has 15 amino acids. The CDR3 reads CASSRGTGRDTEAFF. DNA for the CDR3: TGTGCCAGCAGCCGAGGGACAGGGAGGGACACTGAAGCTTTCTTT. Supplemented by reference TRBV2 and TRBJ1-1, the full variable domain reads EPEVTQTPSHQVTQMGQEVILRCVPISNHLYFYWYRQILGQKVEFLVSFYNNEISEKSEIFDDQFSVERPDGSNFTLKIRSTKLEDSAMYFCASSRGTGRDTEAFFGQGTRLTVV.

The V gene is TRBV7-9, the J gene TRBJ1-2; TRBD1 matches 9 bases. Germline CDR1 reads SEHNR; CDR2 reads FQNEAQ (reference sequence). The CDR3 runs to 16 residues. Trimming removed 0 bases from V and 2 bases from J; junction bases left unmatched: 4. CDR3 in amino acids: CASSLATGTGNYGYTF. CDR3 coding DNA: TGTGCCAGCAGCTTAGCTACCGGGACAGGGAACTATGGCTACACCTTC.

This clone appeared a single time. The chain uses TRBV4-1 and TRBJ1-2; 7 positions agree with TRBD1. The CDR3 is made up of 15 amino acids. Germline trimming cut 0 bases from V and 7 bases from J; bases unmatched to any gene: 8. Germline V CDR1 and CDR2: MGHRA, YSYEKL. The CDR3 DNA reads as TGCGCCAGCAGCCAAGATGGAAGACAGGGAGGTGGCTACACCTTC. It codes for CASSQDGRQGGGYTF.

This rearrangement joins TRBV12-3 or TRBV12-4 to TRBJ1-5; D gene unclear. There are 13 residues in the CDR3. The V and J ends lost 2 bases and 7 bases respectively, with 9 bases between them. The CDR3 sequence is CASSLTIRQPQHF. The CDR3 DNA reads as TGTGCCAGCAGTTTAACGATCCGGCAGCCCCAGCATTTT.

The genes are TRBV6-2 or TRBV6-3 and TRBJ1-1; 8 positions agree with TRBD1. CDR1 is MNHEY, CDR2 SVGEGT, per germline. The length of the CDR3 is 14 residues. J lost 6 bases, V lost 5 bases, and 8 bases had no gene match. CDR3 in amino acids: CASSHRGELAEAFF. Here the CDR3 DNA reads TGTGCCAGCAGTCACAGGGGGGAATTGGCTGAAGCTTTCTTT.

In its sample, this clone was seen a few times. This rearrangement joins TRBV2 to TRBJ1-2; D remains ambiguous. The germline V gene has CDR1 SNHLY and CDR2 FYNNEI. The CDR3 sequence is 11 residues long. Trimming pared 11 bases from V and 2 bases from J, leaving 9 bases between. CDR3 DNA: TGTGCCTTATCGGTGAACTATGGCTACACCTTC. Its protein is CALSVNYGYTF.

V and J are TRBV30 and TRBJ2-5; TRBD2 matches 7 bases. The length of the CDR3 is 15 residues. V was clipped by 2 bases and J by 4 bases; unmatched bases: 10. The germline CDR1 and CDR2 sequences are GTSNPN and SVGIG (reference sequence). CDR3 nucleotides: TGTGCCTGGAGTCGTCGGGGGGTTTTAGGAGAGACCCAGTACTTC. It specifies CAWSRRGVLGETQYF.

The genes are TRBV7-8 and TRBJ1-5; D remains unclear. Germline CDR1 and CDR2: SGHVS and FQNEAQ. Deletions cut 2 bases from V and 0 bases from J, with 20 bases between. The CDR3 runs to 19 residues. CDR3 in amino acids: CASSLSVEGGIASNQPQHF. Written as DNA, the CDR3 is TGTGCCAGCAGCTTATCGGTGGAGGGCGGGATAGCTAGCAATCAGCCCCAGCATTTT.

The chain carries TRBV28 and TRBJ1-2, with no clear D. V was clipped by 7 bases and J by 6 bases, with 12 bases between them. The CDR3 totals 12 residues. Germline values: CDR1 MDHEN, CDR2 SYDVKM. CDR3 nucleotide sequence: TGTGCCAGCAATGGTGTACGGGATGGCTACACCTTC. Translated, it gives CASNGVRDGYTF.

This clone was observed a few times. The chain employs TRBV9 and TRBJ1-2; 7 bases align to TRBD1. The CDR3 runs to 15 residues. V was clipped by 0 bases and J by 0 bases; unmatched bases: 2. Germline lookup yields CDR1 SGDLS and CDR2 YYNGEE. The CDR3 reads CASSVGQGANYGYTF. The CDR3, as DNA: TGTGCCAGCAGCGTAGGTCAGGGGGCTAACTATGGCTACACCTTC. Variable domain in full (rest from reference TRBV9 and TRBJ1-2): DSGVTQTPKHLITATGQRVTLRCSPRSGDLSVYWYQQSLDQGLQFLIQYYNGEERAKGNILERFSAQQFPDLHSELNLSSLELGDSALYFCASSVGQGANYGYTFGSGTRLTVV.

The rearrangement uses TRBV18 and TRBJ1-1, with 7 nucleotides matching TRBD1. This CDR3 has 18 amino acids. The germline V gene has CDR1 KGHSH and CDR2 LQKENI. J gave up 0 bases and V 0 bases, and 10 bases lay outside the gene matches. CDR3 region: CASSPPRTGRVLNTEAFF. CDR3 coding DNA: TGTGCCAGCTCACCACCAAGGACAGGTAGGGTCTTGAACACTGAAGCTTTCTTT.

The CDR3 region has the DNA TGTGCCTTGGACAGTCTTGGCGAGCAGTACTTC. Its protein is CALDSLGEQYF. The rearrangement joins TRBV30 to TRBJ2-7; D may be TRBD1 (6 bases). The V and J ends lost 7 bases and 6 bases respectively, with 13 bases between them. The germline V gene has CDR1 GTSNPN and CDR2 SVGIG (reference sequence). CDR3 length: 11 residues.

J is TRBJ1-2 and V is TRBV4-2, with 7 bases fitting TRBD1. The V and J ends lost 6 bases and 3 bases, in that order; junction bases with no gene match: 7. The CDR3 runs to 14 residues. Germline CDR1 reads LGHNA; CDR2 reads YNFKEQ. CDR3 residues: CASSNTGTDYGYTF. CDR3 coding DNA: TGTGCCAGCAGTAATACCGGGACAGACTATGGCTACACCTTC.

This clone appeared once. The rearrangement joins TRBV7-2 to TRBJ2-1, with 12 bases fitting TRBD2. In germline, CDR1 is SGHTA, CDR2 FQGNSA. The CDR3 is made up of 14 amino acids. The V and J ends lost 1 base and 13 bases, in that order; junction bases with no gene match: 5. Written as DNA, the CDR3 is TGTGCCAGCAGCTTAGAGGGGACTAGCGGGTCCCAGTTCTTC. It encodes CASSLEGTSGSQFF.

This chain joins TRBV15 and TRBJ2-7; D is possibly TRBD1 (5 bases). CDR1 and CDR2 (germline): LNHNV, YYDKDF (reference sequence). This CDR3 spans 15 amino acids. The V gene lost 0 bases and the J gene lost 7 bases, with 16 bases spanning the gap. In DNA, the CDR3 is TGTGCCACCAGCAGAGATATGCAGGGCCCCCGGGAGCAGTACTTC. Its protein product is CATSRDMQGPREQYF.

The chain links TRBV3-1 (or the pseudogene TRBV3-2) to TRBJ1-1; D may be TRBD1 (6 bases). V lost 2 bases to trimming and J lost 3 bases, with 10 bases between them. CDR3 size: 14 residues. Germline lookup yields CDR1 LGHDT and CDR2 YNNKEL (reference sequence). The CDR3 nucleotides are TGTGCCAGCAGCCAACTACAGGGTGACACTGAAGCTTTCTTT. Protein: CASSQLQGDTEAFF.

The V gene is TRBV2, the J gene TRBJ2-7, with 9 bases aligning to TRBD1. CDR1 and CDR2 (germline): SNHLY, FYNNEI. Trimming at V came to 3 bases and at J to 1 base, leaving 1 base not matched to a gene. This CDR3 spans 14 amino acids. In DNA form, the CDR3 reads TGTGCCAGCAGTGACGGGACAGGGTCCTACGAGCAGTACTTC. The encoded protein is CASSDGTGSYEQYF.

The rearrangement joins TRBV7-2 to TRBJ2-1, with 11 bases matching TRBD2. The CDR3 is made up of 17 amino acids. J gave up 2 bases and V 5 bases, and 8 bases lay outside the gene matches. The V gene's germline CDR1 is SGHTA and CDR2 FQGNSA. CDR3 DNA: TGTGCCAGCAGCATTTCTAGCGGGGGGCCTCCCTACAATGAGCAGTTCTTC. Translation gives CASSISSGGPPYNEQFF.